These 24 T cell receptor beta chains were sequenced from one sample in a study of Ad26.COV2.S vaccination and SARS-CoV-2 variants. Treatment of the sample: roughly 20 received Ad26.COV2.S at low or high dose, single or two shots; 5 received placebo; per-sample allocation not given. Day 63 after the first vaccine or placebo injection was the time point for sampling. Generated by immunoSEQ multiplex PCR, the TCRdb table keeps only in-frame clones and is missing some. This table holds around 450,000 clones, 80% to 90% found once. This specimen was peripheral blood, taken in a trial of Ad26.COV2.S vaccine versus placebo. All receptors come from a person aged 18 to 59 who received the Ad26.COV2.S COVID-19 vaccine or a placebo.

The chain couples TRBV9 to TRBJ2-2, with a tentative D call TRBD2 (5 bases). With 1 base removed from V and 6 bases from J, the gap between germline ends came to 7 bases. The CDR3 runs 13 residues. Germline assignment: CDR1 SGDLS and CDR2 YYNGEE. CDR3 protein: CASSVLASGELFF. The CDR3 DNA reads TGTGCCAGCAGCGTACTAGCATCCGGGGAGCTGTTTTTT.

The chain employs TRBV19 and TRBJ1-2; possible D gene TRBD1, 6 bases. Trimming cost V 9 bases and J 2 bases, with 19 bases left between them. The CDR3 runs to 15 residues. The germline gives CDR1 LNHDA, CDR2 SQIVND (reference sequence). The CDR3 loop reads CASRDTYNGNYGYTF. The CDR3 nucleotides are TGTGCCAGCCGGGACACCTACAACGGGAACTATGGCTACACCTTC.

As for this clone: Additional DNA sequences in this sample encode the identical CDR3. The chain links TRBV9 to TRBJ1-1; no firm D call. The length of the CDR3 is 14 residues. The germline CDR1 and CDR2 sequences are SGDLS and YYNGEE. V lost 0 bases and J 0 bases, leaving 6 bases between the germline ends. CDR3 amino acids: CASSVAPVNTEAFF. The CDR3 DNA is TGTGCCAGCAGCGTAGCTCCGGTGAACACTGAAGCTTTCTTT. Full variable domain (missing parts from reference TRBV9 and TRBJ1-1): DSGVTQTPKHLITATGQRVTLRCSPRSGDLSVYWYQQSLDQGLQFLIQYYNGEERAKGNILERFSAQQFPDLHSELNLSSLELGDSALYFCASSVAPVNTEAFFGQGTRLTVV.

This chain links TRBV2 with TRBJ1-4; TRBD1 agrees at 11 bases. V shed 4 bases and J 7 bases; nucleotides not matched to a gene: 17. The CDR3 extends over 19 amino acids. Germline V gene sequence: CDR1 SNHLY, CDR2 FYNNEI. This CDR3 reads CASSGGTGGSVLVPEKLFF. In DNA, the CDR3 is TGTGCCAGCAGTGGGGGGACAGGGGGTTCGGTGCTAGTCCCTGAAAAACTGTTTTTT.

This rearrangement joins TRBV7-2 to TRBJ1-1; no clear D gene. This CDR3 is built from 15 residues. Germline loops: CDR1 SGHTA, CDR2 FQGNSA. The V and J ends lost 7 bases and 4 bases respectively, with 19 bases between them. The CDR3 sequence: CASTLLRTTSTEAFF. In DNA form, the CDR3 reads TGTGCCAGCACTCTATTGCGAACTACATCCACTGAAGCTTTCTTT.

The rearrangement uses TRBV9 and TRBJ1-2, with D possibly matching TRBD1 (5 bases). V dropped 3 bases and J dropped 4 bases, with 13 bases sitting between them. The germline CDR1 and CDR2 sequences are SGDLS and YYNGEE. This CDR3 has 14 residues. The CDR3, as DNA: TGTGCCAGCAGCGGGGGGACGATGTTCTATGGCTACACCTTC. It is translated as CASSGGTMFYGYTF.

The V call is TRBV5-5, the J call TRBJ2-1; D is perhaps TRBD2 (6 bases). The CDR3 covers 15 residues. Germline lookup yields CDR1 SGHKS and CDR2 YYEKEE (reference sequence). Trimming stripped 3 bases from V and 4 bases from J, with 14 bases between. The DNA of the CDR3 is TGTGCCAGCAGCTGGGGGGACTTAAATTACAATGAGCAGTTCTTC. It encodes CASSWGDLNYNEQFF. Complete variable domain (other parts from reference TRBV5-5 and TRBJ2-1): DAGVTQSPTHLIKTRGQQVTLRCSPISGHKSVSWYQQVLGQGPQFIFQYYEKEERGRGNFPDRFSARQFPNYSSELNVNALLLGDSALYLCASSWGDLNYNEQFFGPGTRLTVL.

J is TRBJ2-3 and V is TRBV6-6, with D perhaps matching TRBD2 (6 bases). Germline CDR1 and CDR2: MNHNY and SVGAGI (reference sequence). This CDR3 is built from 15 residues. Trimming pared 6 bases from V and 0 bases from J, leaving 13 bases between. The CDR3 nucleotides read TGTGCCAGCAGCCTCGCCGGAGGGAGCACAGATACGCAGTATTTT. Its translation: CASSLAGGSTDTQYF.

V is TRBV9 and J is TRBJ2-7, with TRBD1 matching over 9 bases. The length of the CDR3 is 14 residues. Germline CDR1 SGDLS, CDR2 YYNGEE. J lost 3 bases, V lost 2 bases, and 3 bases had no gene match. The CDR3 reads CASSVRDRDYEQYF. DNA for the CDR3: TGTGCCAGCAGCGTTCGGGACAGGGACTACGAGCAGTACTTC.

The CDR3 protein is CASSSRGGAFF. CDR3 bases: TGTGCCAGCAGTTCGCGGGGAGGGGCTTTCTTT. V and J are TRBV6-2 or TRBV6-3 and TRBJ1-1; D unresolved. Germline-derived CDR1 and CDR2 are MNHEY and SVGEGT. The CDR3 extends over 11 amino acids. Between the trimmed V and J ends, which lost 4 bases and 11 bases, there was a span of 11 bases.

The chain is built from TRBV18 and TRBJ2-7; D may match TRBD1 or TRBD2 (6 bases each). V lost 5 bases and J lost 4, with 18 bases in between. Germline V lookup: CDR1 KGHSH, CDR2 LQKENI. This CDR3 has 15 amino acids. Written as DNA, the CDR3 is TGTGCCAGCTCAGATAGTGTCAGGGGAGGATACGAGCAGTACTTC. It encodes CASSDSVRGGYEQYF.

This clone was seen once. The DNA of the CDR3 is TGTGCCAGCAGTTTACAGGGGGCGCGGAGCTCCTATAATTCACCCCTCCACTTT. It codes for CASSLQGARSSYNSPLHF. The chain employs TRBV28 and TRBJ1-6; 8 bases are a match to TRBD1. The CDR3 has 18 residues. J lost 0 bases, V lost 2 bases, and 6 bases had no gene match. CDR1 is MDHEN, CDR2 SYDVKM, per germline.

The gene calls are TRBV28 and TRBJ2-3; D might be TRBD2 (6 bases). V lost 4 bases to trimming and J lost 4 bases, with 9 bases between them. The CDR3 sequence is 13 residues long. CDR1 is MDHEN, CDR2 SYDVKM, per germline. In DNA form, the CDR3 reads TGTGCCAGCAGTTACGGGAGCCCAGATACGCAGTATTTT. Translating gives CASSYGSPDTQYF.

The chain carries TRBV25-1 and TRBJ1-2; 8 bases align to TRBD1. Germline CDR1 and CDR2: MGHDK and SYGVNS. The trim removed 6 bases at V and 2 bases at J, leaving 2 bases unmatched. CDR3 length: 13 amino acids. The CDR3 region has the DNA TGTGCCAGCAGGGACAGGGCAAACTATGGCTACACCTTC. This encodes CASRDRANYGYTF.

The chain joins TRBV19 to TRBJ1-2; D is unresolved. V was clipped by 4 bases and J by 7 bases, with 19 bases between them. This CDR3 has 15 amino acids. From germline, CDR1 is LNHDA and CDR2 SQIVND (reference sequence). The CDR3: CASSTSRLVSAGYTF. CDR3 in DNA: TGTGCCAGTAGTACCTCTCGTTTGGTGTCGGCTGGCTACACCTTC.

Here the CDR3 DNA reads TGCGCCAGCAGCCAATCTGGAGGGCAGCTCTATGGCTACACCTTC. Encoded protein: CASSQSGGQLYGYTF. The rearrangement links TRBV4-1 to TRBJ1-2; D is unclear. CDR3 length: 15 amino acids. Germline V gene data show CDR1 as MGHRA and CDR2 as YSYEKL. V was trimmed by 2 bases and J by 4 bases, leaving 14 bases between them.

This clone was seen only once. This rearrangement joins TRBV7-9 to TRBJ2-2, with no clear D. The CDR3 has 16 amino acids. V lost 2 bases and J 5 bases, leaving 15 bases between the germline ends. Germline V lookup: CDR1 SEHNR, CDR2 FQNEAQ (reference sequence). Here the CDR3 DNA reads TGTGCCAGCAGCTTATACTCCCCCCCCCGAACCGGGGAGCTGTTTTTT. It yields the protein CASSLYSPPRTGELFF. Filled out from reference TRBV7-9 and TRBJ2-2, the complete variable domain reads DTGVSQNPRHKITKRGQNVTFRCDPISEHNRLYWYRQTLGQGPEFLTYFQNEAQLEKSRLLSDRFSAERPKGSFSTLEIQRTEQGDSAMYLCASSLYSPPRTGELFFGEGSRLTVL.

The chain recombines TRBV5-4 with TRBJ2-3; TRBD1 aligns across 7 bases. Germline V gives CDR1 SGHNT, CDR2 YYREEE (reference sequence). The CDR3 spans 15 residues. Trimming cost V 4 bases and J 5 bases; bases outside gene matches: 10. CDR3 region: CASSLKQGFKDTQYF. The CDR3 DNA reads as TGTGCCAGCAGCCTCAAACAGGGGTTTAAAGATACGCAGTATTTT.

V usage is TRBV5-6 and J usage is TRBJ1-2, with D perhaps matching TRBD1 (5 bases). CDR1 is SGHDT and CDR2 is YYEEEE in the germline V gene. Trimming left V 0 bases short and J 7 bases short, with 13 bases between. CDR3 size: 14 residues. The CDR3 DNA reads TGTGCCAGCAGCTTGGCCACGGGAGGGGTTGGCTACACCTTC. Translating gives CASSLATGGVGYTF.

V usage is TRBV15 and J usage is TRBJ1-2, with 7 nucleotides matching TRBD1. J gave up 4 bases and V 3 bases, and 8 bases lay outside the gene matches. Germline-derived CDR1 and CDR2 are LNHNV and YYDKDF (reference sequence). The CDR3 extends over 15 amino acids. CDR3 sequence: CATSRGDRDSYGYTF. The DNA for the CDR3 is TGTGCCACCAGCAGGGGCGACCGGGACAGCTATGGCTACACCTTC.

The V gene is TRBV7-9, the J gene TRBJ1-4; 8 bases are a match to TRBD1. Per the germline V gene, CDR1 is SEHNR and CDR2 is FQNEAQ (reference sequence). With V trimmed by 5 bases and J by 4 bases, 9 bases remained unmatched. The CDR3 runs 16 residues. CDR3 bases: TGTGCCAGCAGCCCAGCGGGGACAGGCTATAATGAAAAACTGTTTTTT. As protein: CASSPAGTGYNEKLFF.

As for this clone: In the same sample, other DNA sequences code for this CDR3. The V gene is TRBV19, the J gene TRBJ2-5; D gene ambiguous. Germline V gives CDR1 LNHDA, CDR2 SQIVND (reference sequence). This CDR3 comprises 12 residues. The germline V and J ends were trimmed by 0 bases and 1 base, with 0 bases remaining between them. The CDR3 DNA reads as TGTGCCAGTAGTATAGACCAAGAGACCCAGTACTTC. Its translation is CASSIDQETQYF.

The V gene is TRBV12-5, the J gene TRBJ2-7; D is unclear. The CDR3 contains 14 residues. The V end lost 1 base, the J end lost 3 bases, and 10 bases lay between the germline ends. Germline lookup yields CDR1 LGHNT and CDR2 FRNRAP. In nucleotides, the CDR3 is TGTGCTAGTGGTTTGGACGGCCCAGACTACGAGCAGTACTTC. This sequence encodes CASGLDGPDYEQYF. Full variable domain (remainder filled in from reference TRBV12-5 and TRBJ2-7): DARVTQTPRHKVTEMGQEVTMRCQPILGHNTVFWYRQTMMQGLELLAYFRNRAPLDDSGMPKDRFSAEMPDATLATLKIQPSEPRDSAVYFCASGLDGPDYEQYFGPGTRLTVT.

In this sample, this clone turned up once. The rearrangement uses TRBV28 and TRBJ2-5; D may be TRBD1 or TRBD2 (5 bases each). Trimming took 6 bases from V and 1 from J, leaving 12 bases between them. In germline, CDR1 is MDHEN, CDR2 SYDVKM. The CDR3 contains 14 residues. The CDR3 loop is CASSQFGTQETQYF. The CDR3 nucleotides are TGTGCCAGCAGCCAATTTGGGACCCAAGAGACCCAGTACTTC.